This T cell receptor (beta chain) was recorded in a study of monozygotic twins with inflammatory bowel disease. Overall study results and limits: Since immunosuppressive treatments differed, patient repertoires may have gained added variability.

On this clonotype: Its antigen remains unknown.

From roughly 3,300 ng of total RNA, each TCR library was prepared. TCRdb re-called the 5' RACE reads and gives one entry per CDR3 protein, without DNA. The repertoire table contains a few hundred thousand distinct CDR3 sequences. The germline V gene has CDR1 LGHNA and CDR2 YSLEER. The CDR3 covers 17 residues. The chain uses TRBV4-3 and TRBJ2-5; lacking DNA, the TRBD2 call made by TCRdb goes unchecked. The sample comprised blood. This TCR came from a human donor with ulcerative colitis or Crohn's disease, or a healthy co-twin of an affected twin (not recorded which). The CDR3 is CASSRQWVGRALETQYF.